The 30 T cell receptor beta chains in this list originate from one sample, sequenced in a study of blood T cell repertoires in COVID-19 (dated by TCRdb to 2020 to 2021). Preparation of the library involved the immunoSEQ multiplex PCR assay. TCRdb provides this immuneACCESS table in a form limited to in-frame rearrangements. Some clones are lacking; in checked studies, under half of them reflect an unresolved V gene, and why the rest are absent is not known. The sample yields around 130,000 clones; about four fifths were counted once. Together, the top ten hold about 8% of the sample. The specimen sequenced was peripheral blood. All receptors derive from a human donor in a cohort sampled during active COVID-19.

The genes are TRBV20-1 and TRBJ2-7; D is unresolved. Germline lookup yields CDR1 DFQATT and CDR2 SNEGSKA (reference sequence). CDR3 length equals 11 residues. The DNA of the CDR3 is TGCGCTGGCACCGACTCCTACGAGCAGTACTTC. Translated: CAGTDSYEQYF.

V and J are TRBV5-1 and TRBJ1-2, with D hard to call. This CDR3 is built from 15 residues. CDR1 is SGHRS, CDR2 YFSETQ, per germline. The V and J ends lost 4 bases and 0 bases respectively, with 13 bases between them. This CDR3 is CASSQNDNSNYGYTF. The CDR3 DNA follows: TGCGCCAGCAGCCAAAACGACAACTCTAACTATGGCTACACCTTC.

V usage is TRBV6-4 and J usage is TRBJ1-3; unclear D gene. The CDR3 is 16 amino acids. The V end lost 3 bases, the J end lost 0 bases, and 12 bases lay between the germline ends. CDR1 and CDR2 from the germline V gene are MRHNA and SNTAGT. The CDR3 nucleotides read TGTGCCAGCAGTGAAGGCGGGCCCCTCTCTGGAAACACCATATATTTT. Protein sequence: CASSEGGPLSGNTIYF.

This clone was counted only a few times. The chain joins TRBV12-3 or TRBV12-4 to TRBJ2-7; the D gene is possibly TRBD1 (6 bases). The V and J ends lost 3 bases and 12 bases respectively, with 15 bases between them. CDR3 length equals 12 residues. This CDR3 reads CASSLARDTLYF. The CDR3 DNA reads as TGTGCCAGCAGTTTGGCAAGGGACACGTTGTACTTC.

The chain recombines TRBV14 with TRBJ2-7, with a tentative D call TRBD2 (6 bases). Trimming took off 1 base at V and 2 bases at J, with 12 bases between the two ends. Germline CDR1 and CDR2: SGHDN and FVKESK. This CDR3 region has 15 residues. CDR3 sequence: CASSQGGAGPYEQYF. The CDR3 coding sequence is TGTGCCAGCAGCCAAGGAGGTGCGGGGCCCTACGAGCAGTACTTC.

This chain joins TRBV6-1 and TRBJ1-1; possible D gene TRBD1, 6 bases. Germline CDR1 is MNHNS and CDR2 is SASEGT. This CDR3 region has 13 residues. V lost 2 bases to trimming and J lost 3 bases, with 7 bases between them. Written as DNA, the CDR3 is TGTGCCAGCAGTGAAAAGGGGGACACTGAAGCTTTCTTT. This codes for CASSEKGDTEAFF.

The J gene is TRBJ1-1, the V gene TRBV6-5, with D hard to call. This CDR3 spans 15 amino acids. The germline V gene encodes CDR1 MNHEY and CDR2 SVGAGI. The V end was cut by 5 bases, the J end by 1 base, with 14 bases between. CDR3 in amino acids: CASSRAGRTNTEAFF. The CDR3 DNA sequence: TGTGCCAGCAGTAGGGCGGGCAGGACGAACACTGAAGCTTTCTTT.

The rearrangement links TRBV11-2 to TRBJ2-5; 8 nucleotides line up with TRBD1. The CDR3 extends over 16 amino acids. CDR1 is SGHAT, CDR2 FQNNGV, per germline. After removal of 5 bases from V and 5 bases from J, the junction contained 13 bases not matched to a gene. The CDR3 nucleotides read TGTGCCAGCAGCCTCCACCTCGGACAGGGTGGCGAGACCCAGTACTTC. Encoded protein: CASSLHLGQGGETQYF.

The V gene is TRBV7-6, the J gene TRBJ1-2, with 11 bases aligning to TRBD1. Germline V gene sequence: CDR1 SGHVS, CDR2 FNYEAQ. The CDR3 is 19 residues long. V shed 5 bases and J 0 bases; nucleotides not matched to a gene: 14. This CDR3 reads CASSRRTGGPTKANYGYTF. DNA for the CDR3: TGTGCCAGCAGCCGAAGGACAGGGGGCCCTACAAAAGCTAACTATGGCTACACCTTC. The whole variable domain, remainder taken from reference TRBV7-6 and TRBJ1-2, is GAGVSQSPRYKVTKRGQDVALRCDPISGHVSLYWYRQALGQGPEFLTYFNYEAQQDKSGLPNDRFSAERPEGSISTLTIQRTEQRDSAMYRCASSRRTGGPTKANYGYTFGSGTRLTVV.

This clone was detected ten times or more. The V and J genes are TRBV5-1 and TRBJ1-1; 7 bases agree with TRBD1. CDR3 length: 14 amino acids. The germline V gene has CDR1 SGHRS and CDR2 YFSETQ. V was clipped by 4 bases and J by 0 bases; unmatched bases: 3. DNA of the CDR3: TGCGCCAGCAGCCTAACAGGGGTGAACACTGAAGCTTTCTTT. It codes for CASSLTGVNTEAFF. The whole variable domain, filled in from reference TRBV5-1 and TRBJ1-1, reads KAGVTQTPRYLIKTRGQQVTLSCSPISGHRSVSWYQQTPGQGLQFLFEYFSETQRNKGNFPGRFSGRQFSNSRSEMNVSTLELGDSALYLCASSLTGVNTEAFFGQGTRLTVV.

The rearrangement links TRBV6-1 to TRBJ1-2; D not resolved. Germline loops: CDR1 MNHNS, CDR2 SASEGT. The V gene lost 2 bases and the J gene lost 4 bases, with 11 bases spanning the gap. The CDR3 sequence is 14 residues long. The CDR3 loop reads CASSEKLPGYGYTF. As DNA, the CDR3 is TGTGCCAGCAGTGAAAAGCTCCCTGGCTATGGCTACACCTTC.

The V gene is TRBV5-4, the J gene TRBJ2-1; perhaps TRBD2 as D (6 bases). CDR1 is SGHNT, CDR2 YYREEE, per germline (reference sequence). V shed 2 bases and J shed 8 bases, with 14 bases lying between them. The CDR3 spans 14 residues. The CDR3 here is CASSLGGLGDEQFF. CDR3 in DNA: TGTGCCAGCAGCTTAGGAGGGTTAGGCGATGAGCAGTTCTTC.

This chain joins TRBV6-1 and TRBJ2-1, with TRBD2 identical over 12 bases. Germline CDR1 and CDR2: MNHNS and SASEGT. Germline trimming cut 2 bases from V and 10 bases from J; bases unmatched to any gene: 6. The CDR3 consists of 15 residues. The CDR3 bases are TGTGCCAGCAGTGAAAATTCCGGGACTAGCGGGGAGCAGTTCTTC. This translates into CASSENSGTSGEQFF.

CDR3 in DNA: TGTGCCAGCAGAAAACCCGGGACAGGGACCTACGAGCAGTACTTC. Protein: CASRKPGTGTYEQYF. V gene TRBV6-5 combines with J gene TRBJ2-7, with TRBD1 matching over 9 bases. Trimming at V came to 6 bases and at J to 2 bases, leaving 8 bases not matched to a gene. The CDR3 contains 15 residues. CDR1 is MNHEY, CDR2 SVGAGI, per germline.

The CDR3 DNA reads TGTGCCAGCGAACGGAGTCACGCCTATAATTCACCCCTCCACTTT. Protein product: CASERSHAYNSPLHF. This chain links TRBV28 with TRBJ1-6; D not resolved. Trimming removed 8 bases from V and 2 bases from J, with 13 bases in between. From germline, CDR1 is MDHEN and CDR2 SYDVKM. The CDR3 loop spans 15 amino acids. The full variable domain, completed using reference TRBV28 and TRBJ1-6, is DVKVTQSSRYLVKRTGEKVFLECVQDMDHENMFWYRQDPGLGLRLIYFSYDVKMKEKGDIPEGYSVSREKKERFSLILESASTNQTSMYLCASERSHAYNSPLHFGNGTRLTVT.

Only one count was recorded for this clone. The rearrangement joins TRBV3-1 (or the pseudogene TRBV3-2) to TRBJ1-1; possibly TRBD1 for D (5 bases). The CDR3 loop spans 13 amino acids. Trimming took 7 bases from V and 5 from J, leaving 14 bases between them. CDR1 is LGHDT and CDR2 is YNNKEL in the germline V gene (reference sequence). The CDR3 loop reads CASIHSGGTEAFF. The CDR3 bases are TGTGCCAGCATTCATTCCGGGGGAACTGAAGCTTTCTTT.

V usage is TRBV2 and J usage is TRBJ2-7; weak D call: TRBD1 (5 bases). The CDR3 has 13 residues. From germline, CDR1 is SNHLY and CDR2 FYNNEI. V was pared by 4 bases and J by 3 bases, with 10 bases between. Written as DNA, the CDR3 is TGTGCCAGCAGTGGGGGCAGCTTCTACGAGCAGTACTTC. Translated: CASSGGSFYEQYF.

V and J are TRBV11-2 and TRBJ2-1; D is possibly TRBD2 (5 bases). The CDR3 has 13 residues. The V gene lost 6 bases and the J gene lost 5 bases, with 11 bases spanning the gap. Germline lookup yields CDR1 SGHAT and CDR2 FQNNGV. CDR3: CASSPGLNNEQFF. The CDR3 bases are TGTGCCAGCAGTCCCGGACTGAACAATGAGCAGTTCTTC.

The J gene is TRBJ1-2, the V gene TRBV10-3; 7 bases are shared with TRBD1. V gave up 4 bases and J gave up 4 bases; unmatched junction bases: 3. CDR1 is ENHRY, CDR2 SYGVKD, per germline. The CDR3 extends over 13 amino acids. The CDR3 region is CAISGGDSYGYTF. The CDR3 DNA follows: TGTGCCATCAGTGGGGGGGACAGCTATGGCTACACCTTC.

The genes are TRBV5-1 and TRBJ2-7; 9 bases fit TRBD1. CDR3 length: 15 amino acids. Trimming cost V 4 bases and J 2 bases; bases outside gene matches: 7. Germline V lookup: CDR1 SGHRS, CDR2 YFSETQ. The chain's CDR3 is CASSAGQGSPYEQYF. The CDR3 bases are TGCGCCAGCAGCGCCGGACAGGGGTCCCCCTACGAGCAGTACTTC.

This clone was observed a handful of times. The gene calls are TRBV5-4 and TRBJ2-3; 7 bases fit TRBD1. This CDR3 region has 15 residues. Germline CDR1 reads SGHNT; CDR2 reads YYREEE (reference sequence). With V trimmed by 5 bases and J by 0 bases, 6 bases remained unmatched. In nucleotides, the CDR3 is TGTGCCAGCAGACGGGACAGATCTAGCACAGATACGCAGTATTTT. Translation gives CASRRDRSSTDTQYF. Full variable domain (missing parts from reference TRBV5-4 and TRBJ2-3): ETGVTQSPTHLIKTRGQQVTLRCSSQSGHNTVSWYQQALGQGPQFIFQYYREEENGRGNFPPRFSGLQFPNYSSELNVNALELDDSALYLCASRRDRSSTDTQYFGPGTRLTVL.

The chain combines TRBV25-1 with TRBJ2-2; D is possibly TRBD1 (6 bases). The V end was cut by 5 bases, the J end by 6 bases, with 16 bases between. The V gene's germline CDR1 is MGHDK and CDR2 SYGVNS. The CDR3 consists of 15 residues. CDR3 nucleotides: TGTGCCAGCAGTTTCACAGGGCCGGGGTCCGGGGAGCTGTTTTTT. Translating gives CASSFTGPGSGELFF.

The V call is TRBV19, the J call TRBJ2-3; 11 positions agree with TRBD2. V lost 6 bases, J lost 7 bases, and 9 bases stayed unmatched. The CDR3 covers 15 residues. In germline, CDR1 is LNHDA, CDR2 SQIVND (reference sequence). The CDR3 protein is CASSPGTSGANTQYF. For the CDR3, the DNA is TGTGCCAGTAGCCCCGGGACTAGCGGAGCAAATACGCAGTATTTT.

The genes are TRBV10-2 and TRBJ1-3, with unresolved D. The germline V and J ends were trimmed by 5 bases and 2 bases, with 10 bases remaining between them. The CDR3 loop spans 14 amino acids. The V gene's germline CDR1 is WSHSY and CDR2 SAAADI. CDR3 bases: TGCGCCAGCAGTCCGGTAGATGCTGGAAACACCATATATTTT. Protein: CASSPVDAGNTIYF.

V and J are TRBV5-1 and TRBJ2-3; D might be TRBD1 (5 bases). The germline V gene encodes CDR1 SGHRS and CDR2 YFSETQ. V lost 0 bases and J 2 bases, leaving 10 bases between the germline ends. The CDR3 has 15 amino acids. In nucleotides, the CDR3 is TGCGCCAGCAGCTTGGAGGGGTTCCCCACAGATACGCAGTATTTT. Its translation is CASSLEGFPTDTQYF.

This clone was picked up a small number of times. This chain joins TRBV24-1 and TRBJ2-7, with D perhaps TRBD2 (5 bases). V dropped 3 bases and J dropped 7 bases, with 9 bases sitting between them. The CDR3 is 12 residues long. Germline CDR1 KGHDR, CDR2 SFDVKD. CDR3 region: CATSDPGGEQYF. As DNA, the CDR3 is TGTGCCACCAGTGATCCCGGCGGGGAGCAGTACTTC.

The chain uses TRBV7-3 and TRBJ2-1; 7 nucleotides line up with TRBD2. The germline gives CDR1 SGHTA, CDR2 FQGTGA. The CDR3 is 13 residues long. The junction had 6 bases not matched to a gene; V was cut back by 3 bases and J by 10 bases. The CDR3 DNA sequence: TGTGCCAGCAGCTTCCGGGGGGACGGGGAGCAGTTCTTC. This gives the protein CASSFRGDGEQFF.

This chain uses TRBV5-1 with TRBJ2-6; D possibly corresponds to TRBD2 (5 bases). Germline CDR1 SGHRS, CDR2 YFSETQ. This CDR3 has 15 amino acids. V lost 4 bases and J 2 bases, leaving 10 bases between the germline ends. The CDR3 bases are TGCGCCAGCAGCCCTGGACTCCCTGGGGCCAACGTCCTGACTTTC. Translating gives CASSPGLPGANVLTF.

This clone was counted a few times. The chain joins TRBV5-6 to TRBJ1-5, with D maybe TRBD1 (6 bases). Trimming took 1 base from V and 6 from J, leaving 14 bases between them. CDR1 SGHDT and CDR2 YYEEEE come from the germline V gene. This CDR3 is 15 amino acids long. CDR3 in amino acids: CASSLRGALSQPQHF. CDR3 bases: TGTGCCAGCAGCTTGCGGGGGGCTTTAAGTCAGCCCCAGCATTTT.

This rearrangement joins TRBV5-1 to TRBJ1-2, with 7 bases that match TRBD1. The length of the CDR3 is 14 residues. The V gene's germline CDR1 is SGHRS and CDR2 YFSETQ. V shed 0 bases, J shed 7 bases, and the junction held 6 bases outside the gene matches. Written as DNA, the CDR3 is TGCGCCAGCAGCTTGGGACAGGGACAAGGTGGCTACACCTTC. Its protein is CASSLGQGQGGYTF.